Listed below are T cell receptor beta chains from one sample, sequenced in a study of blood T cell repertoires in COVID-19. Sequencing used immunoSEQ multiplex PCR; TCRdb keeps in-frame clones, though not all of them. The top ten clones hold 5% to 6% of a sample with approximately 80,000 clones, 70% to 75% of them seen once. Sequenced material: peripheral blood. Receptors were obtained from a man in his fifties or sixties with active or convalescent COVID-19. Each CDR3 is given with its conserved first and last residue. A D gene is named only where the DNA matches it firmly. A clone size is listed for some rows: how often the clone was seen (once, few, many), or a class if it is expanded.

v_call: TRBV24-1
clone_size: NA
j_call: TRBJ2-2
d_call: TRBD2
cdr3_nt: TGTGCCACCAGTACCGGACGGGGGGCCGGGGAGCTGTTTTTT
cdr3_aa: CATSTGRGAGELFF

v_call: TRBV6-5
clone_size: NA
j_call: TRBJ2-7
d_call: NA
cdr3_nt: TGTGCCAGCAGGTCGGACAGTTACGAGCAGTACTTC
cdr3_aa: CASRSDSYEQYF

v_call: TRBV2
clone_size: NA
j_call: TRBJ1-1
d_call: NA
cdr3_nt: TGTGCCAGCAGTGAGGCGGGGGCGGTGAACACTGAAGCTTTCTTT
cdr3_aa: CASSEAGAVNTEAFF

v_call: TRBV5-5
clone_size: NA
j_call: TRBJ2-5
d_call: NA
cdr3_nt: TGTGCCAGCAGCTTGCCAGGGGCCGAGACCCAGTACTTC
cdr3_aa: CASSLPGAETQYF

v_call: TRBV6-5
clone_size: NA
j_call: TRBJ1-2
d_call: TRBD1
cdr3_nt: TGTGCCAGCAGTCGCGGGACAGGATATGGCTACACCTTC
cdr3_aa: CASSRGTGYGYTF

v_call: TRBV5-1
clone_size: NA
j_call: TRBJ1-6
d_call: NA
cdr3_nt: TGCGCCAGCAGGCCAACTACAGGGAATTCACCCCTCCACTTT
cdr3_aa: CASRPTTGNSPLHF

v_call: TRBV3-1/TRBV3-2
clone_size: once
j_call: TRBJ2-5
d_call: NA
cdr3_nt: TGTGCCAGCAGCCAAAGGAGACTAGGGGACAGCAGACAAGAGACCCAGTACTTC
cdr3_aa: CASSQRRLGDSRQETQYF

v_call: TRBV3-1/TRBV3-2
clone_size: once
j_call: TRBJ2-1
d_call: NA
cdr3_nt: TGTGCCAGCAGCCAAGAACTAGCCGTCAATGAGCAGTTCTTC
cdr3_aa: CASSQELAVNEQFF

v_call: TRBV21-1
clone_size: once
j_call: TRBJ2-3
d_call: NA
cdr3_nt: TGTGCCAGCAGCCCTCCCCCAAGGGAGGCCCTCACAGATACGCAGTATTTT
cdr3_aa: CASSPPPREALTDTQYF

v_call: TRBV9
clone_size: NA
j_call: TRBJ2-2
d_call: TRBD2
cdr3_nt: TGTGCCAGCAGCCCGGGGGGCGGGGAGCTGTTTTTT
cdr3_aa: CASSPGGGELFF

v_call: TRBV5-1
clone_size: few
j_call: TRBJ1-2
d_call: NA
cdr3_nt: TGCGCCAGCAGCCCCACAGGGCGTTGGGGCTACACCTTC
cdr3_aa: CASSPTGRWGYTF

v_call: TRBV9
clone_size: NA
j_call: TRBJ2-7
d_call: TRBD2
cdr3_nt: TGTGCCAGCAGCGTAGGGGGACTAGCGGCCTACGAGCAGTACTTC
cdr3_aa: CASSVGGLAAYEQYF

v_call: TRBV11-1
clone_size: few
j_call: TRBJ2-7
d_call: TRBD1
cdr3_nt: TGTGCCAGCAGCTTCAATAACAGGGGCGAGCAGTACTTC
cdr3_aa: CASSFNNRGEQYF

v_call: TRBV7-7
clone_size: NA
j_call: TRBJ2-3
d_call: NA
cdr3_nt: TGTGCTAGCAGTTCCGGACAAAGCACAGATACGCAGTATTTT
cdr3_aa: CASSSGQSTDTQYF

v_call: TRBV14
clone_size: NA
j_call: TRBJ2-6
d_call: NA
cdr3_nt: TGTGCCAGCAGCCAAGAATTGGGGCCATTCTCCCCCGCCTGGGGGGCCAACGTCCTGACTTTC
cdr3_aa: CASSQELGPFSPAWGANVLTF

v_call: TRBV12-3/TRBV12-4
clone_size: few
j_call: TRBJ1-2
d_call: NA
cdr3_nt: TGTGCCAGCACCTTGGTGGCATTCTATGGCTACACCTTC
cdr3_aa: CASTLVAFYGYTF

v_call: TRBV12-1
clone_size: many
j_call: TRBJ1-1
d_call: NA
cdr3_nt: TGTGCCAGCAGCTTTAATCCCGGGACAGGGGATGAAGCTTTCTTT
cdr3_aa: CASSFNPGTGDEAFF

v_call: TRBV5-8
clone_size: NA
j_call: TRBJ2-7
d_call: TRBD2
cdr3_nt: TGTGCCAGCAGCTTGGGGGGGGGATACGAGCAGTACTTC
cdr3_aa: CASSLGGGYEQYF

v_call: TRBV19
clone_size: once
j_call: TRBJ1-4
d_call: NA
cdr3_nt: TGTGCCAGCTGTGGACAGTCTAATGAAAAACTGTTTTTT
cdr3_aa: CASCGQSNEKLFF

v_call: TRBV6-2/TRBV6-3
clone_size: NA
j_call: TRBJ2-3
d_call: TRBD2
cdr3_nt: TGTGCCAGCAGTTACTCCGGACTAGCCCCAGATACGCAGTATTTT
cdr3_aa: CASSYSGLAPDTQYF

v_call: TRBV7-2
clone_size: NA
j_call: TRBJ2-7
d_call: TRBD2
cdr3_nt: TGTGCCAGCAGCTTAACTAGCGGGGGGTACGAGCAGTACTTC
cdr3_aa: CASSLTSGGYEQYF

v_call: TRBV14
clone_size: NA
j_call: TRBJ1-4
d_call: NA
cdr3_nt: TGTGCCAGCAGCCCGGGGAATAATGAAAAACTGTTTTTT
cdr3_aa: CASSPGNNEKLFF

v_call: TRBV4-3
clone_size: NA
j_call: TRBJ2-3
d_call: TRBD2
cdr3_nt: TGCGCCAGCAGCCATCGCGGGACTAGCGGGGCAGATACGCAGTATTTT
cdr3_aa: CASSHRGTSGADTQYF

v_call: TRBV19
clone_size: NA
j_call: TRBJ2-6
d_call: NA
cdr3_nt: TGTGCCAGTAGTTGGGGGCTGTCTGGGGCCAACGTCCTGACTTTC
cdr3_aa: CASSWGLSGANVLTF

v_call: TRBV7-2
clone_size: NA
j_call: TRBJ2-1
d_call: TRBD2
cdr3_nt: TGTGCCAGCAGCCCCGGGACTAGCGGGGGGAATGAGCAGTTCTTC
cdr3_aa: CASSPGTSGGNEQFF

v_call: TRBV18
clone_size: NA
j_call: TRBJ2-7
d_call: TRBD1
cdr3_nt: TGTGCCAGCTCACCCGGGACAGGCCACGAGCAGTACTTC
cdr3_aa: CASSPGTGHEQYF

v_call: TRBV28
clone_size: few
j_call: TRBJ2-2
d_call: TRBD2
cdr3_nt: TGTGCCAGCGGTCGGGGGGGCCATGCCAACACCGGGGAGCTGTTTTTT
cdr3_aa: CASGRGGHANTGELFF

v_call: TRBV6-5
clone_size: few
j_call: TRBJ1-2
d_call: TRBD1
cdr3_nt: TGTGCCAGCATCCAGACAGGGGGGAACTATGGCTACACCTTC
cdr3_aa: CASIQTGGNYGYTF

v_call: TRBV20-1
clone_size: once
j_call: TRBJ2-6
d_call: TRBD2
cdr3_nt: TGCAGTGCTAGTAAATTGGGCGGGGGATCCTCTGGGGCCAACGTCCTGACTTTC
cdr3_aa: CSASKLGGGSSGANVLTF

v_call: TRBV5-5
clone_size: few
j_call: TRBJ1-5
d_call: NA
cdr3_nt: TGTGCCAGCAGCTCGGCCGTGATGGGGGCCCTTCTCAGAGAGCATCAGCCCCAGCATTTT
cdr3_aa: CASSSAVMGALLREHQPQHF

v_call: TRBV5-1
clone_size: NA
j_call: TRBJ2-7
d_call: TRBD2
cdr3_nt: TGCGCCAGCAGCTCGGAGGGACTAGGACCCTACGAGCAGTACTTC
cdr3_aa: CASSSEGLGPYEQYF

v_call: TRBV27
clone_size: NA
j_call: TRBJ2-7
d_call: TRBD2
cdr3_nt: TGTGCCAGCAGTACCCTAGCGGGGGGAGCCTACGAGCAGTACTTC
cdr3_aa: CASSTLAGGAYEQYF

v_call: TRBV27
clone_size: NA
j_call: TRBJ1-6
d_call: TRBD1
cdr3_nt: TGTGCCAGCAGTTTATCGACAGGGGTAGGTTCACCCCTCCACTTT
cdr3_aa: CASSLSTGVGSPLHF

v_call: TRBV29-1
clone_size: once
j_call: TRBJ2-5
d_call: NA
cdr3_nt: TGCAGCGCCACCGGGCAAGAGACCCAGTACTTC
cdr3_aa: CSATGQETQYF

v_call: TRBV6-1
clone_size: NA
j_call: TRBJ2-7
d_call: TRBD2
cdr3_nt: TGTGCCAGCAGTGAACAATGGGGACTAGCGGGCGCCTACGAGCAGTACTTC
cdr3_aa: CASSEQWGLAGAYEQYF

v_call: TRBV7-2
clone_size: NA
j_call: TRBJ2-3
d_call: TRBD2
cdr3_nt: TGTGCCAGCAGCTTAGTTGTAGCGGGGGGGACAGATACGCAGTATTTT
cdr3_aa: CASSLVVAGGTDTQYF

v_call: TRBV9
clone_size: NA
j_call: TRBJ2-4
d_call: NA
cdr3_nt: TGTGCCAGCAGCCCCATGTTGGAGGGGAGCTCCAAAAACATTCAGTACTTC
cdr3_aa: CASSPMLEGSSKNIQYF

v_call: TRBV13
clone_size: NA
j_call: TRBJ1-2
d_call: NA
cdr3_nt: TGTGCCAGCAGCTTGGGAGGGGAAGGCTACACCTTC
cdr3_aa: CASSLGGEGYTF

v_call: TRBV7-9
clone_size: NA
j_call: TRBJ2-3
d_call: NA
cdr3_nt: TGTGCCAGCAGCTTAGATGCGGGGTGGGCGGAAGATACGCAGTATTTT
cdr3_aa: CASSLDAGWAEDTQYF

v_call: TRBV7-3
clone_size: NA
j_call: TRBJ2-3
d_call: NA
cdr3_nt: TGTGCCAGCAGCCCAGGGGGGAATACGCAGTATTTT
cdr3_aa: CASSPGGNTQYF

v_call: TRBV18
clone_size: many
j_call: TRBJ1-1
d_call: NA
cdr3_nt: TGTGCCAGCTCACCAAGCGGAGTCGAGACTGAAGCTTTCTTT
cdr3_aa: CASSPSGVETEAFF

v_call: TRBV27
clone_size: once
j_call: TRBJ2-3
d_call: NA
cdr3_nt: TGTGCCAGCAGTTTAAAGTTAGTGGTGAAGGGGGCGCAGTATTTT
cdr3_aa: CASSLKLVVKGAQYF

v_call: TRBV7-9
clone_size: NA
j_call: TRBJ2-7
d_call: NA
cdr3_nt: TGTGCCAGCAGCTTATCAGGGGCAGCCTACGAGCAGTACTTC
cdr3_aa: CASSLSGAAYEQYF

v_call: TRBV3-1/TRBV3-2
clone_size: many
j_call: TRBJ1-2
d_call: NA
cdr3_nt: TGTGCCAGCAGCCAAGATACAGACTATGGCTACACCTTC
cdr3_aa: CASSQDTDYGYTF

v_call: TRBV7-3
clone_size: few
j_call: TRBJ2-1
d_call: NA
cdr3_nt: TGTGCCAGCAGCTTAGTGTCTAGCCTACTCTCCTACAATGAGCAGTTCTTC
cdr3_aa: CASSLVSSLLSYNEQFF